Listed here are 2 T cell receptor beta chains from one sample, sequenced in a study of tumor and adjacent non-tumor tissue in lung cancer. This sample's RNA came from whole unsorted tissue. This non-tumor lung sample came from over 3 cm beyond the tumor edge. Three rounds of nested PCR, following a modified ARM-PCR protocol, produced the TCRbeta library. One entry per CDR3 protein, called by TCRdb with MiXCR from the multiplex PCR reads. The repertoire includes 90,000 to 100,000 distinct CDR3 sequences, less than 85% of them detected once, and around 30% sits in the top ten. The specimen was distant non-tumor lung tissue. The receptors shown here come from a man aged 55 to 70 with small cell lung cancer.

This clonotype was recorded only once. At one of its ends the junction is not consistent with the germline gene, which may arise from a read error. The CDR3 protein is CASSFYGGTGELFF. CDR3 DNA: TGTGCAAGCAGTTTTTATGGGGGTACCGGGGAGCTGTTTTTT. The chain carries TRBV12-3 or TRBV12-4 and TRBJ2-2; D could derive from TRBD1 or TRBD2 (5 bases each). This CDR3 comprises 14 residues.

The chain recombines TRBV29-1 with TRBJ2-1; D might be TRBD2 (5 bases). Germline values: CDR1 SQVTM, CDR2 ANQGSEA. The CDR3 runs to 13 residues. CDR3 region: CSVPPGKDNEQFF. CDR3 nucleotides: TGCAGTGTACCCCCGGGAAAGGACAATGAGCAGTTCTTC.